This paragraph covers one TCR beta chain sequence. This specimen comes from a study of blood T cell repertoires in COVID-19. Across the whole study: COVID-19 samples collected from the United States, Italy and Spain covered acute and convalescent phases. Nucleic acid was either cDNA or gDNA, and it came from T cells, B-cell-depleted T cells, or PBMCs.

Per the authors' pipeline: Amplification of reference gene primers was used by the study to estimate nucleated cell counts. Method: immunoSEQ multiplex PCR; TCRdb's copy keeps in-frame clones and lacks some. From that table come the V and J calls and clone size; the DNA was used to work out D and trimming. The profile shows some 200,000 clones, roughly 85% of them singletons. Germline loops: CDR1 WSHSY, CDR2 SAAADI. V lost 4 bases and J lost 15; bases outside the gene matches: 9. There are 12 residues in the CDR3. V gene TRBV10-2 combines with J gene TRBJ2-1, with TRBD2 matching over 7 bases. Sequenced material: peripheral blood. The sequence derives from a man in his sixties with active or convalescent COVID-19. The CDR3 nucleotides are TGCGCCAGCAGTGGGTCAACTAGCGTCTGGTTCTTC. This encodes CASSGSTSVWFF.